Listed below are T cell receptor beta chains from one sample, sequenced in a study of OX40 agonist ivuxolimab in advanced cancers. The protocol was immunoSEQ multiplex PCR, while the TCRdb copy is restricted to in-frame clones and leaves out a portion. The data contain around 72,000 clones, roughly nine tenths of them seen just once; the ten biggest clones take up under 1%. The specimen comprised CD4+ or CD8+ T cells sorted from blood, sampled in a trial of the OX40 agonist ivuxolimab. The receptors originated from an adult with an advanced solid tumor such as melanoma, head and neck, liver or kidney cancer. Each CDR3 is given with its conserved first and last residue. The D gene is left open where the match is weak. Not all rows give a size; the values are once, few, many and, for expanded clones, a class.

>TRBD2|TRBV13|.|TRBJ2-7
TGTGCCAGCAGCTTCGAACTAGCGGGAGGCTCTGGGGAGCAGTACTTC
CASSFELAGGSGEQYF
>TRBD2|TRBV10-2|.|TRBJ2-7
TGCGCCAGCTTACTAGCGGGGGCCACCTACGAGCAGTACTTC
CASLLAGATYEQYF
>.|TRBV2|once|TRBJ2-3
TGTGCCAGCAGTGGTAAAGATACGCAGTATTTT
CASSGKDTQYF
>.|TRBV28|.|TRBJ1-4
TGTGCCAGCAGTAAACAGGGTTTGGACGAAAAACTGTTTTTT
CASSKQGLDEKLFF
>TRBD2|TRBV11-3|.|TRBJ2-3
TGTGCCAGCAGCTTGCTGAGTAGCGGGGGCTACACAGATACGCAGTATTTT
CASSLLSSGGYTDTQYF
>.|TRBV9|.|TRBJ2-1
TGTGCCAGCAGCGATCGGACTTCCTCCTACAATGAGCAGTTCTTC
CASSDRTSSYNEQFF
>TRBD2|TRBV27|.|TRBJ2-2
TGTGCCAGCAGTACCGGGACTAGCGGGGGGGCAGCCGGGGAGCTGTTTTTT
CASSTGTSGGAAGELFF
>.|TRBV5-8|.|TRBJ2-3
TGTGCCAGCAGCTTGGGGCAGGGGAGGGCCACAGATACGCAGTATTTT
CASSLGQGRATDTQYF
>TRBD1|TRBV11-3|once|TRBJ2-6
TGTGCCAGCAGCGCCGGGACAGGGACTTCTGGGGCCAACGTCCTGACTTTC
CASSAGTGTSGANVLTF
>TRBD2|TRBV11-3|.|TRBJ2-1
TGTGCCAGCAGTTGGACTAGCGGGAATGGGGGTGAGCAGTTCTTC
CASSWTSGNGGEQFF
>.|TRBV27|.|TRBJ1-5
TGTGCCAGCAGTGCGATGGGGCCCCAGCATTTT
CASSAMGPQHF
>.|TRBV7-2|.|TRBJ2-2
TGTGCCAGCAGCTTAGAAAGGGGCGCCGGGGAGCTGTTTTTT
CASSLERGAGELFF
>TRBD2|TRBV27|.|TRBJ2-1
TGTGCCAGCAGTTTATTCATACGGGGGGGACACTACAATGAGCAGTTCTTC
CASSLFIRGGHYNEQFF
>TRBD1|TRBV5-1|.|TRBJ1-2
TGCGCCAGCAGCTTGGGGGTCGCACAGGGGGCGCACGGCTACACCTTC
CASSLGVAQGAHGYTF
>TRBD2|TRBV28|.|TRBJ2-3
TGTGCCAGCAGTTTAGGACGGGTAGCGGGAGCGGTTACAGATACGCAGTATTTT
CASSLGRVAGAVTDTQYF
>TRBD2|TRBV7-2|.|TRBJ2-1
TGTGCCAGCAGCTTAACGGGAGGTAACAATGAGCAGTTCTTC
CASSLTGGNNEQFF